This passage covers 26 T cell receptor beta chains from one sample sequenced in a study of beta chain features in type 1 diabetes. Investigators reverse transcribed all isolated RNA, so they sequenced expressed TCRB transcripts. Only in-frame clones appear in the TCRdb table, and some are missing; sequencing was by immunoSEQ multiplex PCR. The table shows 350,000 to 400,000 clones, with around an eighth occurring only once. Study results and caveats: For Type 1 diabetes patients, all four CD4+ subsets carried TCRB CDR3s that were moderately but significantly shorter.

These TCRs are of unknown antigen specificity. The specimen sequenced was naive CD4+ T cells from blood. The origin of the receptors is a woman in her late teens or twenties with type 1 diabetes.

Concerning this clone: The same CDR3 also results from other DNA sequences found in this sample. This rearrangement joins TRBV5-1 to TRBJ2-7; TRBD2 is a possible D gene (6 bases). This CDR3 has 14 amino acids. V lost 3 bases and J 2 bases, leaving 12 bases between the germline ends. CDR1 and CDR2 from the germline V gene are SGHRS and YFSETQ. The CDR3 DNA reads TGCGCCAGCAGCTCCCGGGACTCAACCTACGAGCAGTACTTC. Its protein is CASSSRDSTYEQYF.

The chain recombines TRBV28 with TRBJ1-5; D may be TRBD1 (5 bases). The CDR3 consists of 14 residues. Germline V gene data show CDR1 as MDHEN and CDR2 as SYDVKM. Trimming cost V 6 bases and J 5 bases, with 14 bases left between them. CDR3 amino acids: CASRDTGPHQPQHF. CDR3 DNA: TGTGCCAGCAGGGATACAGGACCCCATCAGCCCCAGCATTTT.

This clone has more than one count but fewer than ten. This chain uses TRBV15 with TRBJ2-1; 10 nucleotides match TRBD1. V gave up 5 bases and J gave up 3 bases; unmatched junction bases: 7. This CDR3 is built from 16 residues. Per germline, CDR1 LNHNV and CDR2 YYDKDF (reference sequence). For the CDR3, the DNA is TGTGCCACCAGCGGCTACGGGACAGGGGACTACAATGAGCAGTTCTTC. It specifies CATSGYGTGDYNEQFF. Variable domain in full (rest from reference TRBV15 and TRBJ2-1): DAMVIQNPRYQVTQFGKPVTLSCSQTLNHNVMYWYQQKSSQAPKLLFHYYDKDFNNEADTPDNFQSRRPNTSFCFLDIRSPGLGDTAMYLCATSGYGTGDYNEQFFGPGTRLTVL.

The rearrangement joins TRBV15 to TRBJ2-7; D call uncertain. Germline V gives CDR1 LNHNV, CDR2 YYDKDF (reference sequence). The CDR3 totals 12 residues. V shed 0 bases and J shed 6 bases, with 6 bases lying between them. CDR3 nucleotide sequence: TGTGCCACCAGCAGAGAGACTGGCGAGCAGTACTTC. Translation gives CATSRETGEQYF. Combining the CDR3 with reference TRBV15 and TRBJ2-7 gives the whole variable domain DAMVIQNPRYQVTQFGKPVTLSCSQTLNHNVMYWYQQKSSQAPKLLFHYYDKDFNNEADTPDNFQSRRPNTSFCFLDIRSPGLGDTAMYLCATSRETGEQYFGPGTRLTVT.

This clone was seen more than once but under ten times. V and J are TRBV5-1 and TRBJ2-1; D remains unclear. V gave up 0 bases and J gave up 8 bases, with 3 bases separating them. Germline-derived CDR1 and CDR2 are SGHRS and YFSETQ. The CDR3 spans 11 residues. CDR3 nucleotides: TGCGCCAGCAGCTTGGCTGATGAGCAGTTCTTC. Its translation is CASSLADEQFF.

This clone was found a few times. CDR3 in DNA: TGTGCCTGCCGACAGAATAATGAAAAACTGTTTTTT. Its translation is CACRQNNEKLFF. The chain links TRBV30 to TRBJ1-4; D is perhaps TRBD1 (5 bases). There are 12 residues in the CDR3. Trimming left V 6 bases short and J 4 bases short, with 9 bases between. CDR1 and CDR2 (germline): GTSNPN, SVGIG (reference sequence).

The chain combines TRBV7-2 with TRBJ1-2; maybe TRBD1 (6 bases). V lost 4 bases to trimming and J lost 3 bases, with 15 bases between them. Germline values: CDR1 SGHTA, CDR2 FQGNSA. This CDR3 is 15 amino acids long. This CDR3 is CASSYGQGRYYGYTF. DNA of the CDR3: TGTGCCAGCAGCTACGGTCAGGGGCGATACTATGGCTACACCTTC.

This clone came up a few times. V usage is TRBV7-8 and J usage is TRBJ2-5, with D possibly TRBD2 on 5 matching bases. This CDR3 spans 14 amino acids. The germline gives CDR1 SGHVS, CDR2 FQNEAQ. Deletions cut 5 bases from V and 5 bases from J, with 15 bases between. The DNA of the CDR3 is TGTGCCAGCAGCCCCCGTGGGAGCGCCGAGACCCAGTACTTC. Translating gives CASSPRGSAETQYF. The complete variable domain, with remaining parts taken from reference TRBV7-8 and TRBJ2-5, reads GAGVSQSPRYKVAKRGQDVALRCDPISGHVSLFWYQQALGQGPEFLTYFQNEAQLDKSGLPSDRFFAERPEGSVSTLKIQRTQQEDSAVYLCASSPRGSAETQYFGPGTRLLVL.

The V gene is TRBV7-3, the J gene TRBJ2-1; perhaps TRBD1 as D (6 bases). The CDR3 is made up of 14 amino acids. Per the germline V gene, CDR1 is SGHTA and CDR2 is FQGTGA. V was trimmed by 5 bases and J by 8 bases, leaving 16 bases between them. For the CDR3, the DNA is TGTGCCAGCAGCAGGGGGACACCAGGACATGAGCAGTTCTTC. This encodes CASSRGTPGHEQFF.

Only a few counts were recorded for this clone. This rearrangement joins TRBV10-3 to TRBJ2-5, with a tentative D call TRBD2 (5 bases). Germline V gene lookup returns CDR1 ENHRY and CDR2 SYGVKD. CDR3 length: 14 residues. V was trimmed by 5 bases and J by 0 bases, leaving 10 bases between them. The CDR3 DNA is TGTGCCATCAGTCTAAACGGGGACCAAGAGACCCAGTACTTC. The encoded protein is CAISLNGDQETQYF.

This chain connects TRBV5-1 to TRBJ2-5; D is possibly TRBD1 (5 bases). The CDR3 loop spans 14 amino acids. V lost 4 bases, J lost 1 base, and 11 bases lay in between. Per the germline V gene, CDR1 is SGHRS and CDR2 is YFSETQ. The CDR3: CASSPGAPQETQYF. CDR3 sequence (DNA): TGCGCCAGCAGCCCTGGGGCGCCCCAAGAGACCCAGTACTTC. Complete variable domain (other parts from reference TRBV5-1 and TRBJ2-5): KAGVTQTPRYLIKTRGQQVTLSCSPISGHRSVSWYQQTPGQGLQFLFEYFSETQRNKGNFPGRFSGRQFSNSRSEMNVSTLELGDSALYLCASSPGAPQETQYFGPGTRLLVL.

CDR3 sequence reads: CASRHGGGETQYF. The CDR3 nucleotides read TGTGCCAGCAGGCACGGGGGGGGAGAGACCCAGTACTTC. V is TRBV6-5 and J is TRBJ2-5; 8 bases are a match to TRBD2. The CDR3 length is 13 residues. CDR1 MNHEY and CDR2 SVGAGI come from the germline V gene. The V and J ends lost 6 bases and 4 bases, in that order; junction bases with no gene match: 4.

The table lists this clone with a few counts. The V and J genes are TRBV11-3 and TRBJ2-2; 8 bases match TRBD1. This CDR3 spans 16 amino acids. In germline, CDR1 is SGHNT, CDR2 YENEEA. V lost 6 bases to trimming and J lost 0 bases; unmatched junction nucleotides: 6. The CDR3 nucleotides read TGTGCCAGCAGGTACAGGGGGTCTCCGAACACCGGGGAGCTGTTTTTT. Its translation is CASRYRGSPNTGELFF.

This clone was found a few times. The chain links TRBV4-3 to TRBJ2-3; D unclear. This CDR3 region has 14 residues. The germline V gene has CDR1 LGHNA and CDR2 YSLEER. V dropped 1 base and J dropped 0 bases, with 5 bases sitting between them. The CDR3 DNA sequence: TGCGCCAGCAGCCAAGTCTCGAGCACAGATACGCAGTATTTT. It translates to CASSQVSSTDTQYF.

This clone occurred a few times. The chain uses TRBV10-3 and TRBJ2-7, with D maybe TRBD2 (5 bases). Germline lookup yields CDR1 ENHRY and CDR2 SYGVKD. V lost 10 bases and J lost 0, with 16 bases in between. This CDR3 spans 14 amino acids. In DNA form, the CDR3 reads TGTGCCAGCAGCCGAGCGGAGAGCTCCTACGAGCAGTACTTC. It codes for CASSRAESSYEQYF.

This clone was observed a handful of times. The chain joins TRBV5-6 to TRBJ2-1, with 7 bases aligning to TRBD2. The germline V gene encodes CDR1 SGHDT and CDR2 YYEEEE. The junction had 8 bases not matched to a gene; V was cut back by 1 base and J by 16 bases. The CDR3 runs 12 residues. The CDR3 nucleotides read TGTGCCAGCAGCTTGATGGGGGGGATAGGTTTCTTC. This encodes CASSLMGGIGFF. Together with reference TRBV5-6 and TRBJ2-1, the CDR3 gives the full variable domain: DAGVTQSPTHLIKTRGQQVTLRCSPKSGHDTVSWYQQALGQGPQFIFQYYEEEERQRGNFPDRFSGHQFPNYSSELNVNALLLGDSALYLCASSLMGGIGFFGPGTRLTVL.

The J gene is TRBJ2-2, the V gene TRBV11-3; a weak D match, TRBD2 (6 bases). CDR3 size: 16 residues. V lost 4 bases and J 5 bases, leaving 17 bases between the germline ends. Germline V lookup: CDR1 SGHNT, CDR2 YENEEA. The CDR3 DNA sequence: TGTGCCAGCAGCTCCGTCGCGGCGGGACGAACCGGGGAGCTGTTTTTT. This codes for CASSSVAAGRTGELFF.

This clone was seen a few times. The rearrangement uses TRBV7-9 and TRBJ2-5; TRBD1 matches 7 bases. The CDR3 runs to 14 residues. Germline V gene data show CDR1 as SEHNR and CDR2 as FQNEAQ (reference sequence). J was trimmed by 5 bases and V by 5 bases; bases with no gene match: 8. As DNA, the CDR3 is TGTGCCAGCAGCCTAAGACAGGGCTGGGAGACCCAGTACTTC. Translated: CASSLRQGWETQYF.

This clone was detected a few times. The DNA for the CDR3 is TGTGCCAGCGTCAGAGGTTCCTACGAGCAGTACTTC. Its translation: CASVRGSYEQYF. The chain joins TRBV28 to TRBJ2-7; D gene uncertain. The CDR3 is made up of 12 amino acids. V lost 8 bases and J 1 base, leaving 9 bases between the germline ends. CDR1 and CDR2 from the germline V gene are MDHEN and SYDVKM.

The rearrangement joins TRBV5-4 to TRBJ2-7; maybe TRBD2 (6 bases). Germline V CDR1 and CDR2: SGHNT, YYREEE (reference sequence). V lost 3 bases and J 2 bases, leaving 12 bases between the germline ends. The CDR3 extends over 14 amino acids. CDR3 coding DNA: TGTGCCAGCAGCTGGAGGGGTCGTACCTACGAGCAGTACTTC. It translates to CASSWRGRTYEQYF.

This clone was seen more than once but under ten times. The V gene is TRBV7-9, the J gene TRBJ1-1; D is possibly TRBD1 (5 bases). Trimming took off 4 bases at V and 5 bases at J, with 14 bases between the two ends. The CDR3 spans 14 residues. Germline CDR1 and CDR2: SEHNR and FQNEAQ (reference sequence). The CDR3 nucleotides read TGTGCCAGCAGCTCGACCAGGGAAGGGACTGAAGCTTTCTTT. Amino acids: CASSSTREGTEAFF. Filled out from reference TRBV7-9 and TRBJ1-1, the complete variable domain reads DTGVSQNPRHKITKRGQNVTFRCDPISEHNRLYWYRQTLGQGPEFLTYFQNEAQLEKSRLLSDRFSAERPKGSFSTLEIQRTEQGDSAMYLCASSSTREGTEAFFGQGTRLTVV.

The rearrangement links TRBV9 to TRBJ1-5, with D uncertain. CDR1 and CDR2 from the germline V gene are SGDLS and YYNGEE. CDR3 size: 15 residues. V was trimmed by 0 bases and J by 0 bases, leaving 7 bases between them. The CDR3 here is CASSVGHNSNQPQHF. CDR3 coding DNA: TGTGCCAGCAGCGTAGGACACAATAGCAATCAGCCCCAGCATTTT.

The V call is TRBV7-9, the J call TRBJ2-2; 9 nucleotides agree with TRBD2. The CDR3 contains 16 residues. CDR1 and CDR2 (germline): SEHNR, FQNEAQ (reference sequence). V was pared by 3 bases and J by 1 base, with 3 bases of the junction left unmatched. CDR3 in amino acids: CASSLKTSGNTGELFF. CDR3 bases: TGTGCCAGCAGCTTGAAGACTAGCGGGAACACCGGGGAGCTGTTTTTT.

This clone was seen a handful of times. The rearrangement links TRBV4-3 to TRBJ2-4; 12 nucleotides agree with TRBD2. The CDR3 spans 16 residues. The V and J ends lost 0 bases and 4 bases, in that order; junction bases with no gene match: 1. CDR1 is LGHNA, CDR2 YSLEER, per germline. CDR3 sequence (DNA): TGCGCCAGCAGCCAAGATACTAGCGGGGGGAAAAACATTCAGTACTTC. This translates into CASSQDTSGGKNIQYF.

The chain uses TRBV4-3 and TRBJ1-2; D unclear. V was shortened by 0 bases and J by 4 bases, with 12 bases between the two germline ends. This CDR3 is 15 amino acids long. The germline V gene encodes CDR1 LGHNA and CDR2 YSLEER. The CDR3 region is CASSQELSGLYGYTF. CDR3 DNA sequence: TGCGCCAGCAGCCAAGAACTATCGGGTCTCTATGGCTACACCTTC.

This clone appeared a few times. This chain connects TRBV30 to TRBJ2-5, with TRBD2 identical over 7 bases. The CDR3 loop spans 12 amino acids. Germline lookup yields CDR1 GTSNPN and CDR2 SVGIG (reference sequence). V was clipped by 6 bases and J by 5 bases; unmatched bases: 6. CDR3 amino acids: CACEQGGETQYF. CDR3 bases: TGTGCCTGTGAGCAGGGAGGGGAGACCCAGTACTTC.